The present TCR beta chain was sequenced within a study of T-cell reconstitution after alpha-beta-depleted transplantation in children. This CDR3 is built from 14 residues. With 7 bases clipped from V and 8 bases from J, the junction kept 10 bases outside the gene matches. Germline V gene sequence: CDR1 SGHRS, CDR2 YFSETQ. The sample holds a few counts of this clonotype. Unique molecular identifiers were built into the TCRbeta library. TCRdb redid the calling of the PCR reads with MiXCR, one entry per CDR3 protein. The sample records a few hundred thousand distinct CDR3 sequences, more than 8% being singletons.

V is TRBV5-1 and J is TRBJ2-1, with 9 bases matching TRBD1. The material sequenced was PBMCs from the stem cell graft donor, taken from the stem cell graft. The TCR comes from a human donor who donated a stem cell graft to a child with SCID. CDR3 residues: CASFSGTGTHEQFF. CDR3 DNA sequence: TGCGCCAGCTTTTCCGGGACAGGGACGCATGAGCAGTTCTTC.